The subject of this entry is one T cell receptor (beta chain). The target antigen is unknown. These data belong to a study of identifying expanded T cells in peripheral blood. Study conclusions and caveats: Clone count variance between approximately two-week samples rose with total template count.

Profiling relied on immunoSEQ multiplex PCR, and the TCRdb table lists in-frame clones only, not all of them. The repertoire holds under 95,000 clones, with around nine tenths as singletons. No infections or other immune events were documented during collection. The specimen was blood. This TCR came from a person between 18 and 70 years old in good health.

CDR3 sequence reads: CASSIDWRGSGNYQPQHF. The CDR3, as DNA: TGTGCCAGTAGTATAGATTGGAGGGGATCGGGGAACTATCAGCCCCAGCATTTT. V usage is TRBV19 and J usage is TRBJ1-5, with a tentative D call TRBD1 (5 bases). The V end was cut by 0 bases, the J end by 5 bases, with 20 bases between. This CDR3 has 18 amino acids. Germline V gives CDR1 LNHDA, CDR2 SQIVND (reference sequence).